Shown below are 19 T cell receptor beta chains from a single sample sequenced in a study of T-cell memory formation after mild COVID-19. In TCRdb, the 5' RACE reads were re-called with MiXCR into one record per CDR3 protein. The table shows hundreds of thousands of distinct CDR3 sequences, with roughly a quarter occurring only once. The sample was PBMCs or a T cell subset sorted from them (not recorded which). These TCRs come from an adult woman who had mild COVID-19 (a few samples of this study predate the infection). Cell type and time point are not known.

CDR3 DNA: TGTGCCAGCAGCCCGTTGACAGGGAGTAGGAGGGAGCTGTTTTTT. It specifies CASSPLTGSRRELFF. The chain combines TRBV27 with TRBJ2-2; TRBD1 agrees at 7 bases. This CDR3 comprises 15 residues. The V segment lost 6 bases and the J segment 9 bases; nucleotides outside the gene matches: 13. The germline gives CDR1 MNHEY, CDR2 SMNVEV (reference sequence).

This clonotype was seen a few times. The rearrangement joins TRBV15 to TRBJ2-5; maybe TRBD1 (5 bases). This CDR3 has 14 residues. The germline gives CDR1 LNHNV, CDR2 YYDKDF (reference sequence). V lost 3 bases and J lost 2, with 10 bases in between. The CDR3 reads CATSSHKGQETQYF. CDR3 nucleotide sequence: TGTGCCACCAGCAGCCACAAGGGGCAAGAGACCCAGTACTTC.

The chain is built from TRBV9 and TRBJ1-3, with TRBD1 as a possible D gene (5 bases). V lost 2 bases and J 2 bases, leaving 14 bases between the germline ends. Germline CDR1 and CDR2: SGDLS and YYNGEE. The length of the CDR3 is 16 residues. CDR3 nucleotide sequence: TGTGCCAGCAGCGTCTTAAGCGGGGGAGCTGGAAACACCATATATTTT. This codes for CASSVLSGGAGNTIYF.

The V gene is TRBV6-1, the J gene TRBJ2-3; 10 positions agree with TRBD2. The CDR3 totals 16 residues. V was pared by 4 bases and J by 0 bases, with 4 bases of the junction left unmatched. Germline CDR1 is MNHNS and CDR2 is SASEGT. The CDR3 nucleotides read TGTGCCAGCAGTGCAGGGACTAGCGTTAGCACAGATACGCAGTATTTT. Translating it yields CASSAGTSVSTDTQYF.

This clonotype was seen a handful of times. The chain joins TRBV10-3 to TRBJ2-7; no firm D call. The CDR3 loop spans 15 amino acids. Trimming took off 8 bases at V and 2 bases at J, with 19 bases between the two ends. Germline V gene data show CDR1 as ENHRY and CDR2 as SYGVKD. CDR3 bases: TGTGCCATCTCCTCAGGTGCGGCTAGGACCTACGAGCAGTACTTC. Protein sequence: CAISSGAARTYEQYF.

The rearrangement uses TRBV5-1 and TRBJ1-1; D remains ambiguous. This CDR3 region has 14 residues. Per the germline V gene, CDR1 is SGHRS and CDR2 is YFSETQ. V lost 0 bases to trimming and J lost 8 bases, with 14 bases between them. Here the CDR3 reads CASSLAGNRREAFF. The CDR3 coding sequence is TGCGCCAGCAGCTTGGCCGGAAATAGACGGGAAGCTTTCTTT.

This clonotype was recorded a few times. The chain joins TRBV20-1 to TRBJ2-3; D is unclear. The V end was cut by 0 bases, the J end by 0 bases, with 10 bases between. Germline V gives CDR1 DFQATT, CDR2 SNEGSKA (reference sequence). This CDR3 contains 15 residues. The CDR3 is CSARDPSFSTDTQYF. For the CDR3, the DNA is TGCAGTGCTAGAGATCCAAGCTTTAGCACAGATACGCAGTATTTT.

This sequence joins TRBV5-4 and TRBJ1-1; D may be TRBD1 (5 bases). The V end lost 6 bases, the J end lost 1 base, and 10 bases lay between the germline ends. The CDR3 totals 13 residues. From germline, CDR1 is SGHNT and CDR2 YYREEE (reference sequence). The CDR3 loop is CASNLRGNTEAFF. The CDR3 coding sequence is TGTGCCAGCAACCTGAGGGGGAACACTGAAGCTTTCTTT.

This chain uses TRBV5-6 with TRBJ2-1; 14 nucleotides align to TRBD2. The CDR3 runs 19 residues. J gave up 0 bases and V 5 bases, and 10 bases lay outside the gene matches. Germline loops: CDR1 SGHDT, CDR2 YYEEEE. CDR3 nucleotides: TGTGCCAGCAGTTACGGACTAGCGGGGGGATCCTACTCCTACAATGAGCAGTTCTTC. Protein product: CASSYGLAGGSYSYNEQFF.

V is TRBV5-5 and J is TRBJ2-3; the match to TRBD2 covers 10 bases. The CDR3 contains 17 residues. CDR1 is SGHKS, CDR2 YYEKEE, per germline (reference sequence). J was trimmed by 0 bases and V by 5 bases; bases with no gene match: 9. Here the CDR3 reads CASSPNRLAGSTDTQYF. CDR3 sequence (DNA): TGTGCCAGCAGTCCAAACCGACTAGCGGGTAGCACAGATACGCAGTATTTT. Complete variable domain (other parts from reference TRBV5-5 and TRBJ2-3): DAGVTQSPTHLIKTRGQQVTLRCSPISGHKSVSWYQQVLGQGPQFIFQYYEKEERGRGNFPDRFSARQFPNYSSELNVNALLLGDSALYLCASSPNRLAGSTDTQYFGPGTRLTVL.

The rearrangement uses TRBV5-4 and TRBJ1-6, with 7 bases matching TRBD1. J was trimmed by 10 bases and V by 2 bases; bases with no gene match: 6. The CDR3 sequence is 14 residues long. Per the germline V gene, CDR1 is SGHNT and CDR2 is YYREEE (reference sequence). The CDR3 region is CASSFQGVKSPLHF. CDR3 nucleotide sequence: TGTGCCAGCAGCTTTCAGGGGGTGAAATCACCCCTCCACTTT.

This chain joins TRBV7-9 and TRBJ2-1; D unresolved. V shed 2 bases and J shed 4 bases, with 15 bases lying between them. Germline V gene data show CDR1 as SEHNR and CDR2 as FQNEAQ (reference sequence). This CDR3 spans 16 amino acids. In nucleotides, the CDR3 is TGTGCCAGCAGCTTACCCACGTCCTTGGGTTACAATGAGCAGTTCTTC. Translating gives CASSLPTSLGYNEQFF.

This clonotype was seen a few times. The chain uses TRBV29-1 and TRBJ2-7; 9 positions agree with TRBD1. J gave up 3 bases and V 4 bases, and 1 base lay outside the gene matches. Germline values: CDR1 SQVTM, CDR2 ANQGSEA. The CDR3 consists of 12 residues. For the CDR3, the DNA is TGCAGCGTTGGGGACAGGGTCTACGAGCAGTACTTC. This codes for CSVGDRVYEQYF.

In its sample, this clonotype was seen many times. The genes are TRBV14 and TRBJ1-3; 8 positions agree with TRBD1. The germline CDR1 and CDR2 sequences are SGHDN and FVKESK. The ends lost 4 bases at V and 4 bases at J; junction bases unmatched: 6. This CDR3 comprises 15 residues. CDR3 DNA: TGTGCCAGCAGCCCTATTGGGACAGGAGGAAACACCATATATTTT. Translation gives CASSPIGTGGNTIYF.

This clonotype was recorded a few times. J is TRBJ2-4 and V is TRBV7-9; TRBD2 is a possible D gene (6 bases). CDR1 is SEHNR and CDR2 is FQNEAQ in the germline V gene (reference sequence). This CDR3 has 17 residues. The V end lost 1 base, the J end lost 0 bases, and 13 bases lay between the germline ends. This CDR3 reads CASSLVRAGVAKNIQYF. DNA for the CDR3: TGTGCCAGCAGCTTAGTCAGAGCGGGTGTAGCCAAAAACATTCAGTACTTC.

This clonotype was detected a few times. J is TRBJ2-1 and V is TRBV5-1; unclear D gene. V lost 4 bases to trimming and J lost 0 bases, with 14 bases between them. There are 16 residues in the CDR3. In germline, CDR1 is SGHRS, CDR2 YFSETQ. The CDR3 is CASSAHTESSYNEQFF. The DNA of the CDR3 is TGCGCCAGCAGCGCCCATACAGAGAGCTCCTACAATGAGCAGTTCTTC. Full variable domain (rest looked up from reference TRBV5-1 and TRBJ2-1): KAGVTQTPRYLIKTRGQQVTLSCSPISGHRSVSWYQQTPGQGLQFLFEYFSETQRNKGNFPGRFSGRQFSNSRSEMNVSTLELGDSALYLCASSAHTESSYNEQFFGPGTRLTVL.

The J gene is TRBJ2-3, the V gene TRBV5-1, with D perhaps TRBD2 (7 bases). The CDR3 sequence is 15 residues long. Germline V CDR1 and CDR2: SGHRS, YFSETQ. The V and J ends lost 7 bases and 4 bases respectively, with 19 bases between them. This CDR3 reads CASAGRGAVADTQYF. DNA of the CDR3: TGCGCCAGCGCAGGTCGGGGGGCAGTCGCAGATACGCAGTATTTT.

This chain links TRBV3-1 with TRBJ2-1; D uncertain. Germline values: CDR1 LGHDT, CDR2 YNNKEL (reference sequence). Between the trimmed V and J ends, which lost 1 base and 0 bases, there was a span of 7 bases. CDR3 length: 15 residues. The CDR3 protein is CASSQGTISYNEQFF. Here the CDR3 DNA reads TGTGCCAGCAGCCAAGGGACCATCTCCTACAATGAGCAGTTCTTC.

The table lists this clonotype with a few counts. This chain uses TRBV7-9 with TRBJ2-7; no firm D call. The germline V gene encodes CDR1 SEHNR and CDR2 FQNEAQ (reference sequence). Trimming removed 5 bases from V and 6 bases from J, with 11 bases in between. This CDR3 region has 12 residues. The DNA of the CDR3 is TGTGCCAGCAGCGAGTCTAGGAGCGAGCAGTACTTC. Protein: CASSESRSEQYF.